This T cell receptor beta chain derives from a study of metastatic and nonmetastatic thyroid tumors. Study summary: Malignant and benign thyroid patients had repertoires compared in peripheral blood and tumor or nodule tissue.

Germline V gene lookup returns CDR1 WNHNN and CDR2 SYGVQD (reference sequence). Trimming removed 7 bases at V and 3 bases at J, with 17 bases between. This CDR3 has 15 residues. Findings of the study overall: Benign nodules reportedly had significantly lower TCR beta diversity than malignant thyroid tumors in blood and tumor.

Original methodology: Clinicopathological groups differed in CDR3, with these differences serving to build a distant-metastasis classifier for papillary thyroid cancer. TCRdb used MiXCR to call clones anew from the PCR reads. TCRdb's processing, not the authors', yielded these V and J calls. Of fewer than 55,000 clones in the sample, about 16% are singletons; the top ten hold roughly 20%. This clone was counted many times. Antigen specificity is unknown. All patients reached thyroid surgery having received no treatment beforehand. The receptor's source is a female donor with papillary thyroid cancer or a benign thyroid nodule (not recorded which). Some clones in this sample may be carry-over from other donors' samples. Material: blood. This rearrangement joins TRBV10-1 to TRBJ2-3; possible D gene TRBD1, 5 bases. The CDR3 coding sequence is TGCGCCAGCATGAACGGTCAGGGAATAACAGATACGCAGTATTTT. The encoded protein is CASMNGQGITDTQYF.